This TCR beta chain originates from a study of cytomegalovirus exposure and HLA in healthy donors. As for the study in general: A subsequent analysis stated that the approximately 110 validation repertoires were run on the same platform as the 650 to 850 first-cohort repertoires. Study-wide points: First-cohort TCR clusters were later found to tend to co-occur in the 120 or so validation repertoires. The investigators catalogued 150 to 200 TCR beta chains as cytomegalovirus-associated.

The donors were members of the roughly 120-subject validation cohort (separate from the approximately 650-subject first cohort). Looked up from germline, CDR1 is SGDLS and CDR2 is YYNGEE. J was trimmed by 4 bases and V by 3 bases; bases with no gene match: 15. This CDR3 spans 18 amino acids. Generated by immunoSEQ multiplex PCR, the TCRdb table keeps only in-frame clones and is missing some. This repertoire shows some 160,000 clones, roughly 92% found once; its top ten account for about 0.75%. With respect to this clone: Its antigen is still unknown.

The V gene is TRBV9, the J gene TRBJ2-1, with 8 nucleotides matching TRBD2. The sequenced sample was PBMCs. This sequence originates from a man younger than 35 in good health and CMV-seronegative. CDR3 nucleotide sequence: TGTGCCAGCAGCGCCGTAGGAATTAGCGGGGCGGAATACAATGAGCAGTTCTTC. Translated: CASSAVGISGAEYNEQFF. Full variable domain (outside the CDR3, taken from reference TRBV9 and TRBJ2-1): DSGVTQTPKHLITATGQRVTLRCSPRSGDLSVYWYQQSLDQGLQFLIQYYNGEERAKGNILERFSAQQFPDLHSELNLSSLELGDSALYFCASSAVGISGAEYNEQFFGPGTRLTVL.